One sample yielded the 20 T cell receptor beta chains listed below, sequenced in a study of shared clonotypes between healthy human individuals. Libraries were prepared by immunoSEQ multiplex PCR; TCRdb keeps only in-frame clonotypes and omits some of them. The sample holds some 2,400,000 clones, roughly 95% seen once. Sequencing was performed on naive CD4+ T cells sorted from blood. Subset denoted: CD45RA+ positively selected. Source of these receptors: a man between 18 and 35 years old in good health.

The chain employs TRBV2 and TRBJ2-7; perhaps TRBD1 as D (5 bases). Germline V gene lookup returns CDR1 SNHLY and CDR2 FYNNEI. V lost 6 bases and J lost 6, with 21 bases in between. The CDR3 spans 15 residues. The CDR3 reads CASSVEGTGRSEQYF. DNA of the CDR3: TGTGCCAGCAGCGTCGAAGGTACAGGCAGGTCCGAGCAGTACTTC.

V is TRBV18 and J is TRBJ1-2; D not resolved. Trimming cost V 3 bases and J 8 bases, with 16 bases left between them. Germline CDR1 and CDR2: KGHSH and LQKENI. CDR3 length equals 14 residues. The CDR3 nucleotides are TGTGCCAGCTCACCGTCAACAGTGAATAGGGGCTACACCTTC. Amino acids: CASSPSTVNRGYTF.

The chain employs TRBV11-2 and TRBJ2-7, with D unresolved. Trimming shortened V by 4 bases and J by 10 bases, and 14 bases separated the two germline ends. CDR1 is SGHAT, CDR2 FQNNGV, per germline. CDR3 length: 12 residues. The CDR3 here is CASSSRSPEQYF. The CDR3 coding sequence is TGTGCCAGCAGCTCGAGAAGTCCGGAACAGTACTTC.

The J gene is TRBJ2-7, the V gene TRBV19, with 11 bases aligning to TRBD1. The CDR3 length is 16 residues. V shed 4 bases and J 2 bases; nucleotides not matched to a gene: 7. CDR1 LNHDA and CDR2 SQIVND come from the germline V gene (reference sequence). The DNA for the CDR3 is TGTGCCAGTAGTAACCCTTGGACAGGGGGCCCCTACGAGCAGTACTTC. It codes for CASSNPWTGGPYEQYF.

This chain connects TRBV28 to TRBJ1-4, with D possibly matching TRBD1 (5 bases). Germline CDR1 MDHEN, CDR2 SYDVKM. CDR3 length equals 14 residues. Trimming removed 8 bases at V and 9 bases at J, with 19 bases between. In DNA form, the CDR3 reads TGTGCCAGCCGACCTACCACCGGGACCCAAAAACTGTTTTTT. Amino acid sequence: CASRPTTGTQKLFF.

This chain connects TRBV28 to TRBJ1-5, with D possibly being TRBD1 (5 bases). Trimming took off 5 bases at V and 5 bases at J, with 25 bases between the two ends. Germline-derived CDR1 and CDR2 are MDHEN and SYDVKM. The CDR3 extends over 18 amino acids. For the CDR3, the DNA is TGTGCCAGCAGTCCGGGACCGATGAAGAGGGTAGAACATCAGCCCCAGCATTTT. It specifies CASSPGPMKRVEHQPQHF.

Concerning this clone itself: The sample holds other DNA sequences that translate to the same CDR3. This chain uses TRBV5-4 with TRBJ2-1; D tentatively reads TRBD1 or TRBD2 (5 bases each). Per the germline V gene, CDR1 is SGHNT and CDR2 is YYREEE (reference sequence). CDR3 length equals 15 residues. V dropped 3 bases and J dropped 0 bases, with 10 bases sitting between them. Here the CDR3 reads CASSSGTSSYNEQFF. The CDR3 DNA is TGTGCCAGCAGCTCCGGGACGAGCTCCTACAATGAGCAGTTCTTC.

The rearrangement links TRBV5-5 to TRBJ2-7; 9 bases align to TRBD1. V dropped 4 bases and J dropped 2; count of bases not matched to a gene: 7. Germline values: CDR1 SGHKS, CDR2 YYEKEE (reference sequence). There are 15 residues in the CDR3. CDR3: CASSPGTGSPYEQYF. DNA of the CDR3: TGTGCCAGCAGCCCCGGGACAGGGTCCCCCTACGAGCAGTACTTC.

The chain uses TRBV7-2 and TRBJ2-7, with D uncertain. This CDR3 is 15 amino acids long. Germline assignment: CDR1 SGHTA and CDR2 FQGNSA. Trimming left V 3 bases short and J 4 bases short, with 16 bases between. The CDR3 spells CASSFRWELGYEQYF. The DNA for the CDR3 is TGTGCCAGCAGCTTTAGGTGGGAATTAGGGTACGAGCAGTACTTC.

The chain has TRBV6-5 and TRBJ2-7, with D possibly TRBD2 on 6 matching bases. The CDR3 totals 13 residues. V was cut by 1 base and J by 7 bases, with 11 bases left in between. Germline V gene sequence: CDR1 MNHEY, CDR2 SVGAGI. In DNA, the CDR3 is TGTGCCAGCAGTTACTGGGGAGGAGGTGAGCAGTACTTC. Translation gives CASSYWGGGEQYF.

The genes are TRBV6-5 and TRBJ2-1; D is ambiguous. V dropped 2 bases and J dropped 10 bases, with 6 bases sitting between them. The CDR3 totals 11 residues. Germline lookup yields CDR1 MNHEY and CDR2 SVGAGI. The CDR3 here is CASSYAFEQFF. Here the CDR3 DNA reads TGTGCCAGCAGTTACGCTTTCGAGCAGTTCTTC.

This chain joins TRBV9 and TRBJ1-1; no reliable D call. V was clipped by 2 bases and J by 2 bases, with 10 bases between them. This CDR3 contains 14 residues. In germline, CDR1 is SGDLS, CDR2 YYNGEE. This CDR3 reads CASSVSQSNTEAFF. Written as DNA, the CDR3 is TGTGCCAGCAGCGTGTCACAGAGCAACACTGAAGCTTTCTTT.

The genes are TRBV7-2 and TRBJ1-1; D not certain. This CDR3 spans 15 amino acids. CDR1 SGHTA and CDR2 FQGNSA come from the germline V gene. V was shortened by 1 base and J by 1 base, with 10 bases between the two germline ends. CDR3 sequence (DNA): TGTGCCAGCAGCTTAGTGGCGGTCCCGAACACTGAAGCTTTCTTT. Protein product: CASSLVAVPNTEAFF.

The rearrangement joins TRBV5-1 to TRBJ2-3, with 8 bases fitting TRBD2. The CDR3 is 15 residues long. V lost 4 bases and J lost 3; bases outside the gene matches: 7. CDR1 is SGHRS and CDR2 is YFSETQ in the germline V gene. The CDR3 loop reads CASSMDSGRTDTQYF. CDR3 sequence (DNA): TGCGCCAGCAGCATGGACAGCGGGAGAACAGATACGCAGTATTTT.

The J gene is TRBJ1-4, the V gene TRBV4-1, with 8 positions matching TRBD1. The germline gives CDR1 MGHRA, CDR2 YSYEKL. The junction had 14 bases not matched to a gene; V was cut back by 2 bases and J by 3 bases. The CDR3 is 19 residues long. CDR3 sequence (DNA): TGCGCCAGCAGCCAATTCGCAAACAGGGGGTGGAGCGCTAATGAAAAACTGTTTTTT. It encodes CASSQFANRGWSANEKLFF.

This clone has a single count. The chain has TRBV19 and TRBJ1-2; 9 bases fit TRBD1. This CDR3 has 13 residues. Germline V gene data show CDR1 as LNHDA and CDR2 as SQIVND (reference sequence). The V segment lost 6 bases and the J segment 4 bases; nucleotides outside the gene matches: 3. This CDR3 is CASSRDRVYGYTF. For the CDR3, the DNA is TGTGCCAGTAGCCGGGACAGGGTCTATGGCTACACCTTC. The complete variable domain, with remaining parts taken from reference TRBV19 and TRBJ1-2, reads DGGITQSPKYLFRKEGQNVTLSCEQNLNHDAMYWYRQDPGQGLRLIYYSQIVNDFQKGDIAEGYSVSREKKESFPLTVTSAQKNPTAFYLCASSRDRVYGYTFGSGTRLTVV.

This rearrangement joins TRBV30 to TRBJ1-1, with D possibly matching TRBD1 (5 bases). V shed 0 bases and J shed 2 bases, with 16 bases lying between them. Germline V gene sequence: CDR1 GTSNPN, CDR2 SVGIG (reference sequence). The CDR3 totals 16 residues. The CDR3, as DNA: TGTGCCTGGAGTGTACTAACATCGAGGGGCAACACTGAAGCTTTCTTT. It is translated as CAWSVLTSRGNTEAFF.

This clone was seen a single time. The chain links TRBV5-1 to TRBJ2-5; tentative D call: TRBD2 (7 bases). CDR3 size: 15 residues. V lost 3 bases to trimming and J lost 2 bases, with 14 bases between them. The germline V gene encodes CDR1 SGHRS and CDR2 YFSETQ. CDR3 protein: CASSSEGGWQETQYF. The CDR3 DNA reads TGCGCCAGCAGCTCGGAGGGGGGGTGGCAAGAGACCCAGTACTTC.

The chain is built from TRBV15 and TRBJ1-4; D not certain. CDR1 is LNHNV and CDR2 is YYDKDF in the germline V gene (reference sequence). The CDR3 length is 15 residues. The V end lost 5 bases, the J end lost 3 bases, and 13 bases lay between the germline ends. CDR3 in amino acids: CATSFDFPANEKLFF. The CDR3 nucleotides read TGTGCCACCAGCTTCGACTTTCCAGCTAATGAAAAACTGTTTTTT.

In its sample, this clone was seen once. The CDR3 reads CASSLVVYMNTEAFF. DNA for the CDR3: TGTGCCAGCAGCTTGGTCGTCTACATGAACACTGAAGCTTTCTTT. This chain uses TRBV5-5 with TRBJ1-1; D ambiguous. V lost 0 bases to trimming and J lost 0 bases, with 9 bases between them. CDR1 and CDR2 (germline): SGHKS, YYEKEE (reference sequence). This CDR3 has 15 amino acids. Filled out from reference TRBV5-5 and TRBJ1-1, the complete variable domain reads DAGVTQSPTHLIKTRGQQVTLRCSPISGHKSVSWYQQVLGQGPQFIFQYYEKEERGRGNFPDRFSARQFPNYSSELNVNALLLGDSALYLCASSLVVYMNTEAFFGQGTRLTVV.